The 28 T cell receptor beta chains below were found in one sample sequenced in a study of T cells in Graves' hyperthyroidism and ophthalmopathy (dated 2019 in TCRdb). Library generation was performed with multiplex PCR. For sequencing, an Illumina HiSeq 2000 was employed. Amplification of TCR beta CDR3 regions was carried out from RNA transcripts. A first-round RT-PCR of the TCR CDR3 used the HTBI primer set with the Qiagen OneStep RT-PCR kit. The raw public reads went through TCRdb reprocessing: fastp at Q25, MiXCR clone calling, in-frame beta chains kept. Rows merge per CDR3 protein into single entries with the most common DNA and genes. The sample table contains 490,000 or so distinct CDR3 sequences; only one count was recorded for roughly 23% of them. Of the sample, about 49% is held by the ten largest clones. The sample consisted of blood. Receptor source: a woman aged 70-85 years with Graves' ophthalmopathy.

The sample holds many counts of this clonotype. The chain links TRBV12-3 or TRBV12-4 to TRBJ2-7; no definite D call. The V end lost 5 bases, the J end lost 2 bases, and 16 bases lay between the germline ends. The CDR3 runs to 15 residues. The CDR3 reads CASSPRAAAPYEQYF. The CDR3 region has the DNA TGTGCCAGCAGTCCCCGGGCAGCAGCCCCCTACGAGCAGTACTTC.

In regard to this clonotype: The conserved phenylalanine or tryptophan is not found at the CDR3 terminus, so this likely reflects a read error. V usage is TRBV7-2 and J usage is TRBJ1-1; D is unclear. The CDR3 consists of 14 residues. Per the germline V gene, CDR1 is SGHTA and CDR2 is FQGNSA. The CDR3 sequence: CASSLGVSNTEAFS. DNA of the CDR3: TGCGCCAGCAGCTTAGGAGTTTCGAACACTGAAGCTTTCTCT.

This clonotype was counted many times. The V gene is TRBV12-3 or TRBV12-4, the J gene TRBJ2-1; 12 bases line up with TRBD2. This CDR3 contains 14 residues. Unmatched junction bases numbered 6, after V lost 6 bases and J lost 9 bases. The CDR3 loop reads CASRPGLAGSEQFF. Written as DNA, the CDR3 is TGTGCCAGCAGGCCGGGACTAGCGGGTTCTGAGCAGTTCTTC.

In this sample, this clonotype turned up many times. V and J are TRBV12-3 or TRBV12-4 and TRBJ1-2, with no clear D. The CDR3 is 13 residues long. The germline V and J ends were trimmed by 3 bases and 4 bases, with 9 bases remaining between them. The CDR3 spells CASSFVIGYGYTF. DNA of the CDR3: TGTGCCAGCAGTTTTGTAATTGGCTATGGCTACACCTTC.

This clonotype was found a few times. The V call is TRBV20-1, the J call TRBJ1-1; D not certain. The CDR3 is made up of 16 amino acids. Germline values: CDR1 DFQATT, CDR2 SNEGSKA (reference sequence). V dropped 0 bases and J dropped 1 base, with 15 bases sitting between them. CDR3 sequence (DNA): TGCAGTGCTAGAGATAGATTTGGACTGCGGAACACTGAAGCTTTCTTT. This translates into CSARDRFGLRNTEAFF.

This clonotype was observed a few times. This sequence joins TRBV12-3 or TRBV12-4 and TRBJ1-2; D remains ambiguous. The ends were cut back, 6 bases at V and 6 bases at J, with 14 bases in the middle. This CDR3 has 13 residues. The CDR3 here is CASSPVIAHGYTF. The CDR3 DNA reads TGTGCCAGCAGCCCAGTAATTGCGCATGGCTACACCTTC.

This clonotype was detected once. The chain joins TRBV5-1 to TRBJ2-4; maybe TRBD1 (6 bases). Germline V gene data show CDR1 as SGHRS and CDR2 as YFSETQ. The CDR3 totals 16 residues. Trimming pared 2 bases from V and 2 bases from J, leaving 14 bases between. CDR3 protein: CASSLQGSGTKNIQYF. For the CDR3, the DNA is TGCGCCAGCAGCTTACAGGGATCGGGAACCAAAAACATTCAGTACTTC.

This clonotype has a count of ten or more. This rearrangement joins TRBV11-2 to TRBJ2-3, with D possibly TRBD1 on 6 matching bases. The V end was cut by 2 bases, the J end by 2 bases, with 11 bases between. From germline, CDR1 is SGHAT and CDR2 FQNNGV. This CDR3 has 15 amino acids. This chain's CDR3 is CASSLIGQLTDTQYF. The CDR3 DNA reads TGTGCCAGCAGCTTAATAGGACAGCTCACAGATACGCAGTATTTT. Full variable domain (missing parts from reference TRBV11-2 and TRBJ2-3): EAGVAQSPRYKIIEKRQSVAFWCNPISGHATLYWYQQILGQGPKLLIQFQNNGVVDDSQLPKDRFSAERLKGVDSTLKIQPAKLEDSAVYLCASSLIGQLTDTQYFGPGTRLTVL.

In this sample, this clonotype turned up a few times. The CDR3 loop is CAWSVGAGEADTQYF. CDR3 coding DNA: TGTGCCTGGAGTGTCGGAGCGGGAGAGGCAGATACGCAGTATTTT. The chain combines TRBV30 with TRBJ2-3; TRBD2 aligns across 8 bases. CDR1 is GTSNPN and CDR2 is SVGIG in the germline V gene (reference sequence). V was clipped by 0 bases and J by 4 bases; unmatched bases: 6. The CDR3 spans 15 residues.

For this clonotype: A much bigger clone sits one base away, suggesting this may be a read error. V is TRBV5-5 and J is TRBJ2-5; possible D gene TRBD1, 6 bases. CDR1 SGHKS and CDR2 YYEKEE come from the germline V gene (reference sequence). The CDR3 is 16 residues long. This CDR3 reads CASSVTGLRVQATQYF. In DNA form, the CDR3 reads TGTGCCAGCAGCGTCACAGGGCTAAGGGTTCAAGCGACCCAGTACTTC.

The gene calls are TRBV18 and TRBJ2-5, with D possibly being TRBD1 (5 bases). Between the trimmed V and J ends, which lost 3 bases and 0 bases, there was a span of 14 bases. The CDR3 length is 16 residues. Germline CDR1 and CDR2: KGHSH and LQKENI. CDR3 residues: CASSPRTNLYQETQYF. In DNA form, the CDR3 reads TGTGCCAGCTCACCCAGGACAAACCTGTACCAAGAGACCCAGTACTTC.

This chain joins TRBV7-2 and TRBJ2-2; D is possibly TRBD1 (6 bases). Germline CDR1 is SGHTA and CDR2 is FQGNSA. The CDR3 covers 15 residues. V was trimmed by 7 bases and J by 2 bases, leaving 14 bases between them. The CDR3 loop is CASTDPGHNTGELFF. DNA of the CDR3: TGTGCCAGCACCGACCCGGGACACAACACCGGGGAGCTGTTTTTT. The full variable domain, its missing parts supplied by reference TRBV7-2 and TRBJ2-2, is GAGVSQSPSNKVTEKGKDVELRCDPISGHTALYWYRQSLGQGLEFLIYFQGNSAPDKSGLPSDRFSAERTGGSVSTLTIQRTQQEDSAVYLCASTDPGHNTGELFFGEGSRLTVL.

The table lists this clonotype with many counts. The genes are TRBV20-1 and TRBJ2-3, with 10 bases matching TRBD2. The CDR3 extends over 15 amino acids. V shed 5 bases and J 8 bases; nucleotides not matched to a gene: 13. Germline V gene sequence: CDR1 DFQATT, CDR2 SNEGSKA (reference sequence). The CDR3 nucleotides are TGCAGTGCTGCGGGGCTAGCGGGAGTCCGCGGTACGCAGTATTTT. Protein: CSAAGLAGVRGTQYF.

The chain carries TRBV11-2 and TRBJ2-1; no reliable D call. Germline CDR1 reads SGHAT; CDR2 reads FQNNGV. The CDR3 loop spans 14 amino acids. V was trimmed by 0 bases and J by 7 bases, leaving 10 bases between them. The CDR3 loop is CASSLDLPRNEQFF. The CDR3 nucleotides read TGTGCCAGCAGCTTAGATTTGCCTCGAAATGAGCAGTTCTTC.

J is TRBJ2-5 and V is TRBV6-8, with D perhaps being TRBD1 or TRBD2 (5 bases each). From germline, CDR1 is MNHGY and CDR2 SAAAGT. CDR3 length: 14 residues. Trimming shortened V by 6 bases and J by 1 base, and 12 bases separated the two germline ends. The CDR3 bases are TGTGCCAGCAGGCGAATGGGGGTCCAAGAGACCCAGTACTTC. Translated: CASRRMGVQETQYF.

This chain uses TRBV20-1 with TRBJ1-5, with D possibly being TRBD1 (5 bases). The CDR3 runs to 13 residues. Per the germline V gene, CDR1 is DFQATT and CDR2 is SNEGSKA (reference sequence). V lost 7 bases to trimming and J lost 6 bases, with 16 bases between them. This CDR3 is CSVHWGEGQPQHF. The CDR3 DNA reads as TGCAGTGTCCATTGGGGGGAAGGTCAGCCCCAGCATTTT.

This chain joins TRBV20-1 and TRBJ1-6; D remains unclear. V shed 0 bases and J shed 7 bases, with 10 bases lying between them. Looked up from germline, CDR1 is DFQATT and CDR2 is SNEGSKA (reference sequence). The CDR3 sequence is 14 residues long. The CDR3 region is CSARDQRKNSPLHF. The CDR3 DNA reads TGCAGTGCTAGAGATCAGCGCAAAAATTCACCCCTCCACTTT.

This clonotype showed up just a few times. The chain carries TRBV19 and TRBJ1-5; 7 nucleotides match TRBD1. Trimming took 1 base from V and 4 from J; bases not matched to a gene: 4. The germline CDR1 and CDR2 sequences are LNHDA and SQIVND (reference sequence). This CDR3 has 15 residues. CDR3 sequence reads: CASSIGDRINQPQHF. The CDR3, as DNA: TGTGCCAGTAGTATAGGGGACAGAATAAATCAGCCCCAGCATTTT.

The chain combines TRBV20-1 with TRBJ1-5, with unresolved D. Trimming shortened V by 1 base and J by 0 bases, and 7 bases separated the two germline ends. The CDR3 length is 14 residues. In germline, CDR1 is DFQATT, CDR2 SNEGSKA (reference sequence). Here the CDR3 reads CSARVGDSNQPQHF. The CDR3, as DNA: TGCAGTGCTAGAGTGGGAGATAGCAATCAGCCCCAGCATTTT.

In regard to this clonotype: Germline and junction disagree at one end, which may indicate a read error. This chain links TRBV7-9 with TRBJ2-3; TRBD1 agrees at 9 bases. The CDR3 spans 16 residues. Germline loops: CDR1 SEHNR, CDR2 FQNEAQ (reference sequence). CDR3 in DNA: TGTGCCAGCAGCTCACGGACAGGGGCTGGCACAGGTACGCAGTATTTT. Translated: CASSSRTGAGTGTQYF.

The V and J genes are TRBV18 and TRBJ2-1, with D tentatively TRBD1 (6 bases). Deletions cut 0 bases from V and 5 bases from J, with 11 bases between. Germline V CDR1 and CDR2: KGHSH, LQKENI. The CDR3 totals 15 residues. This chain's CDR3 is CASSPPRGTHNEQFF. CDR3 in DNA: TGTGCCAGCTCACCACCGAGGGGGACCCACAATGAGCAGTTCTTC.

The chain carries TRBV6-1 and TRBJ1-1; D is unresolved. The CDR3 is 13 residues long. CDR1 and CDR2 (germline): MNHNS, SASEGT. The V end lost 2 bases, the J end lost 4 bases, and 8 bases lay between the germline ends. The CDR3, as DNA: TGTGCCAGCAGTGAACGGGAGGCCACTGAAGCTTTCTTT. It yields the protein CASSEREATEAFF.

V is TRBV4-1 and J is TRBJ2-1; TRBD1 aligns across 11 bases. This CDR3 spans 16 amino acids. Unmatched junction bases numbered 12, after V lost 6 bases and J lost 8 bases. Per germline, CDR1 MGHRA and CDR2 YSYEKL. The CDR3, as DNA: TGCGCCAGCAGGCGACTCCCGGGACAGGGGGAGGATGAGCAGTTCTTC. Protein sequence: CASRRLPGQGEDEQFF.

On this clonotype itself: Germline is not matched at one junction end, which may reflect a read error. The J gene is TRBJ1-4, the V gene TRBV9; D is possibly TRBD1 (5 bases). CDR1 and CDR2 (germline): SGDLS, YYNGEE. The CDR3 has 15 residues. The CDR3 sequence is CASSVEGTSNEKLVF. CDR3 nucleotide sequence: TGTGCCAGCAGCGTAGAGGGGACCTCTAATGAAAAACTGGTTTTT.

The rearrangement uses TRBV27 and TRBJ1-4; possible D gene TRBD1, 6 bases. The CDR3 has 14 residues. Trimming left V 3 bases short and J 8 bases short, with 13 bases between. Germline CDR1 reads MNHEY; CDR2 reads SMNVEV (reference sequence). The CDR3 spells CASSFTGLGEKLFF. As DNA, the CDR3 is TGTGCCAGCAGTTTTACAGGGTTGGGGGAAAAACTGTTTTTT.

The CDR3 sequence: CSAPSWRGQGREQYF. The CDR3 DNA follows: TGCAGTGCTCCATCCTGGCGGGGACAGGGCCGGGAGCAGTACTTC. This chain links TRBV20-1 with TRBJ2-7, with 9 positions matching TRBD1. V dropped 5 bases and J dropped 7; count of bases not matched to a gene: 15. Germline V lookup: CDR1 DFQATT, CDR2 SNEGSKA (reference sequence). This CDR3 is 15 amino acids long.

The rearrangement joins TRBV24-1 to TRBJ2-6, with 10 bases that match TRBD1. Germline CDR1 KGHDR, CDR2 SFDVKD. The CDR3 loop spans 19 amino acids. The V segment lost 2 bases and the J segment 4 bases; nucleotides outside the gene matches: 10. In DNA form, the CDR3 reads TGTGCCACCAGTGATTCCCCGGGACAGGGGTTACTCGGGGCCAACGTCCTGACTTTC. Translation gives CATSDSPGQGLLGANVLTF.

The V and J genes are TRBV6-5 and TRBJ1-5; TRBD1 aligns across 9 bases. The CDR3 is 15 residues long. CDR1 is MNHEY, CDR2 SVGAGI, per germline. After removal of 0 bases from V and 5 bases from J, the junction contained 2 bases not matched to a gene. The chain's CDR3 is CASSYSTGGYQPQHF. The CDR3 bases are TGTGCCAGCAGTTACTCGACAGGGGGGTATCAGCCCCAGCATTTT.